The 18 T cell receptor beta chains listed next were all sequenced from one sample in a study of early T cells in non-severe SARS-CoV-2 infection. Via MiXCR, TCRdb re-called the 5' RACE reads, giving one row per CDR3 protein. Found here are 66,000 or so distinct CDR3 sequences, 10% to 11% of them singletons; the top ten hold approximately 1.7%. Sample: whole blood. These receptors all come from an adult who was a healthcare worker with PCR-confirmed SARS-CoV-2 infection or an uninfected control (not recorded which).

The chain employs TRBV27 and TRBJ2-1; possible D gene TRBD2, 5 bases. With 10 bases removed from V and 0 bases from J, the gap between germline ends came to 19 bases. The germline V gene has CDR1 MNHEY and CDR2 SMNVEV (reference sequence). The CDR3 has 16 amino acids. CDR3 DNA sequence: TGTGCCACCTCAGTTGGGAGACTTAACTCCTACAATGAGCAGTTCTTC. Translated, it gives CATSVGRLNSYNEQFF.

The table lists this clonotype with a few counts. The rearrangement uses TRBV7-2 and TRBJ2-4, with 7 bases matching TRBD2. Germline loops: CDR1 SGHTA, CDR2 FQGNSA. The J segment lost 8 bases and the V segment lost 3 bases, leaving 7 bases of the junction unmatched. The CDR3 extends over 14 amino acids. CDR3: CASSFRTRADIQYF. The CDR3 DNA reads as TGTGCCAGCAGCTTTAGGACTAGGGCGGACATTCAGTACTTC.

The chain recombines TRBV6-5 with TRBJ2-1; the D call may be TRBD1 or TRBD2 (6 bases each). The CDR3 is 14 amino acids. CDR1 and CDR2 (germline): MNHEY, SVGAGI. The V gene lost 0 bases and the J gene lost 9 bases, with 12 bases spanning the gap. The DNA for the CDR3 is TGTGCCAGCAGTTACTCCTTGGGGGGCGGTGAGCAGTTCTTC. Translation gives CASSYSLGGGEQFF.

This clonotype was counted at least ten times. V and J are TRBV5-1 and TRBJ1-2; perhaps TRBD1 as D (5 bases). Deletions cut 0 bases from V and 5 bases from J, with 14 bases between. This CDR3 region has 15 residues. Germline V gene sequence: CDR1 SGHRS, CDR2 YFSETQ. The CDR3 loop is CASSLGVGQTYGYTF. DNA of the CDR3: TGCGCCAGCAGCTTGGGGGTTGGACAAACGTATGGCTACACCTTC.

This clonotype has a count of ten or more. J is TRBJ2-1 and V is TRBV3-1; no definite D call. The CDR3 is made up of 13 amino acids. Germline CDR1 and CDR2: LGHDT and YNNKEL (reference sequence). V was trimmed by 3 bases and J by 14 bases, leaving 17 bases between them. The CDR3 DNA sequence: TGTGCCAGCAGCCACGTCCCCAACGGAAGGGAGTTCTTC. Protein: CASSHVPNGREFF.

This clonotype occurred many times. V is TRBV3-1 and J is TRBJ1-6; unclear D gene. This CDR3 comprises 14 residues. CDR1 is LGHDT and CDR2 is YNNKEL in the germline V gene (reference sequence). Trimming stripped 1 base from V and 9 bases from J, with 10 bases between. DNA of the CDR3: TGTGCCAGCAGCCAAGGGGCGGTTGGTTCACCCCTCCACTTT. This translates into CASSQGAVGSPLHF. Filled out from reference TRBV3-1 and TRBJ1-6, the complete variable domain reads DTAVSQTPKYLVTQMGNDKSIKCEQNLGHDTMYWYKQDSKKFLKIMFSYNNKELIINETVPNRFSPKSPDKAHLNLHINSLELGDSAVYFCASSQGAVGSPLHFGNGTRLTVT.

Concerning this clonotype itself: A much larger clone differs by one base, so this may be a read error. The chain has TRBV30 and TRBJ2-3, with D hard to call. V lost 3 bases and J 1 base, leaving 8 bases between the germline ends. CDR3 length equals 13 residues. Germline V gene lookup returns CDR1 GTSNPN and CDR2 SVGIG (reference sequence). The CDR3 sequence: CAWRTTGTDTQYF. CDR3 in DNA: TGTGCCTGGAGGACCACGGGCACAGATACGCAGTATTTT.

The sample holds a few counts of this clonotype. The CDR3 coding sequence is TGTGCCAGTTCCCTAGGGTCGCTGAGCTCTGGGGCCAACGTCCTGACTTTC. Translating it yields CASSLGSLSSGANVLTF. J is TRBJ2-6 and V is TRBV6-5; D call uncertain. The V and J ends lost 9 bases and 0 bases respectively, with 18 bases between them. The CDR3 has 17 residues. Germline V gene data show CDR1 as MNHEY and CDR2 as SVGAGI.

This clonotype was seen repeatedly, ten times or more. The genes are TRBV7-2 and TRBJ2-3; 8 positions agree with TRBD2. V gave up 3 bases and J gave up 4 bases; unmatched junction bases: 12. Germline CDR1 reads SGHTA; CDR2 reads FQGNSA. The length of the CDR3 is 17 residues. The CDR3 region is CASSFISAGGRADTQYF. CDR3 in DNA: TGTGCCAGCAGCTTCATAAGCGCGGGGGGCCGTGCAGATACGCAGTATTTT. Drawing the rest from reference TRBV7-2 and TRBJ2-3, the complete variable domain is GAGVSQSPSNKVTEKGKDVELRCDPISGHTALYWYRQSLGQGLEFLIYFQGNSAPDKSGLPSDRFSAERTGGSVSTLTIQRTQQEDSAVYLCASSFISAGGRADTQYFGPGTRLTVL.

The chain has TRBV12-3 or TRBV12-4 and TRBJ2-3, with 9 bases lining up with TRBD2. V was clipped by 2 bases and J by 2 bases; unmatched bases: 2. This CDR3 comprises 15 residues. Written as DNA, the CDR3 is TGTGCCAGCAGTTTACCTAGCGGGGCCACAGATACGCAGTATTTT. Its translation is CASSLPSGATDTQYF.

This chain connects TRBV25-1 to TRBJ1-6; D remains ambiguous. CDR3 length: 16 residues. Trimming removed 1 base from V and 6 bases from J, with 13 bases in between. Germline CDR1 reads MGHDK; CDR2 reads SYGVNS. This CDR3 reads CASSEWGGVGNSPLHF. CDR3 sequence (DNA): TGTGCCAGCAGTGAATGGGGTGGAGTAGGTAATTCACCCCTCCACTTT.

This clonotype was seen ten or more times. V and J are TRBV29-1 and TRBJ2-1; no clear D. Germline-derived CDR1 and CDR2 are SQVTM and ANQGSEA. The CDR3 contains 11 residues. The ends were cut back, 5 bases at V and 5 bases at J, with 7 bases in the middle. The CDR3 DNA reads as TGCAGCGTTCGCACCCACAATGAGCAGTTCTTC. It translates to CSVRTHNEQFF.

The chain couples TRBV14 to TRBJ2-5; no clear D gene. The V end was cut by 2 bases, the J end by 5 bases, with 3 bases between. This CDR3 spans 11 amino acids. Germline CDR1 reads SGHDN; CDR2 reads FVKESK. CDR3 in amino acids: CASSQTETQYF. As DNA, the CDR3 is TGTGCCAGCAGCCAAACTGAGACCCAGTACTTC.

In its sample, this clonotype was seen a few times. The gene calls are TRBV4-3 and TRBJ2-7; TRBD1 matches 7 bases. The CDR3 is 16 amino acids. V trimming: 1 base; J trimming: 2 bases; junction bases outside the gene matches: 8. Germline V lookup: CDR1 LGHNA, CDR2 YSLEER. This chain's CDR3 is CASSQAQGQRPYEQYF. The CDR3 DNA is TGCGCCAGCAGCCAAGCTCAGGGACAGCGTCCCTACGAGCAGTACTTC.

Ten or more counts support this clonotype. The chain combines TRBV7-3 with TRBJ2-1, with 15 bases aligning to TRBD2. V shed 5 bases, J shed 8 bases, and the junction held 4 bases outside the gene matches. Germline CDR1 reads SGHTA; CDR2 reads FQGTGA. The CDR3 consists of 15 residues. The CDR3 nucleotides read TGTGCCAGCAGCCCCGGACTAGCGGGGGGGCATGAGCAGTTCTTC. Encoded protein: CASSPGLAGGHEQFF.

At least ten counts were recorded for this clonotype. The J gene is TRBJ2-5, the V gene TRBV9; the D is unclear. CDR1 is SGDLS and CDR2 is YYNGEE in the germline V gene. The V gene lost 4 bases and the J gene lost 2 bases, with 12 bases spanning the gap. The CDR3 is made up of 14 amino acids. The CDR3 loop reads CASSPDVQQETQYF. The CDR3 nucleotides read TGTGCCAGCAGCCCGGACGTACAACAAGAGACCCAGTACTTC.

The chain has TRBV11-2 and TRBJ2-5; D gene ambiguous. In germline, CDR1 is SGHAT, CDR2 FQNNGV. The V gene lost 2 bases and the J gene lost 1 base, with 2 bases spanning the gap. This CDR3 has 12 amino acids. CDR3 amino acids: CASSLLQETQYF. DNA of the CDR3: TGTGCCAGCAGCTTACTCCAAGAGACCCAGTACTTC.

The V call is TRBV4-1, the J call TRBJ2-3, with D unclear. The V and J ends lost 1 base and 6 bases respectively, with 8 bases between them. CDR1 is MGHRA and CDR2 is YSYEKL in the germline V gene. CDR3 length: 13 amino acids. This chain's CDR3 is CASSQGRPDTQYF. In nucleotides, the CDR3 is TGCGCCAGCAGCCAAGGACGTCCGGATACGCAGTATTTT.